The next 3 T cell receptor beta chains were all read from a single sample in a study of CD8 T cells in ankylosing spondylitis. TCRdb analysed the 5' RACE reads with MiXCR anew, one entry per CDR3 protein. The sample holds 250,000 to 400,000 distinct CDR3 sequences, around a tenth seen once. The sequenced sample consisted of blood, either unsorted or a sorted T cell fraction (not recorded which). These receptor sequences come from a female donor with ankylosing spondylitis or in good health (not recorded which).

In this sample, this clonotype turned up many times. V gene TRBV24-1 combines with J gene TRBJ2-5; the D gene could be TRBD1 or TRBD2 (5 bases each). The V end was cut by 3 bases, the J end by 5 bases, with 15 bases between. Germline CDR1 KGHDR, CDR2 SFDVKD. This CDR3 is 15 amino acids long. This CDR3 reads CATSDPGTYGETQYF. In DNA, the CDR3 is TGTGCCACCAGTGATCCAGGGACGTACGGCGAGACCCAGTACTTC.

This clonotype has more than one count but fewer than ten. The chain has TRBV12-3 or TRBV12-4 and TRBJ1-1, with a weak D call TRBD1 (6 bases). V was shortened by 6 bases and J by 2 bases, with 16 bases between the two germline ends. This CDR3 spans 15 amino acids. The CDR3 reads CASSKGGALNTEAFF. The DNA for the CDR3 is TGTGCCAGCAGCAAGGGGGGGGCACTCAACACTGAAGCTTTCTTT.

This clonotype was counted ten times or more. This chain links TRBV7-2 with TRBJ2-2; D possibly corresponds to TRBD1 (5 bases). The CDR3 is 13 residues long. CDR1 is SGHTA and CDR2 is FQGNSA in the germline V gene. Between the trimmed V and J ends, which lost 5 bases and 5 bases, there was a span of 9 bases. Written as DNA, the CDR3 is TGTGCCAGCAGCCCAAGGGGAACCGGGGAGCTGTTTTTT. As protein: CASSPRGTGELFF. Based on the CDR3 plus reference TRBV7-2 and TRBJ2-2, the full variable domain is GAGVSQSPSNKVTEKGKDVELRCDPISGHTALYWYRQSLGQGLEFLIYFQGNSAPDKSGLPSDRFSAERTGGSVSTLTIQRTQQEDSAVYLCASSPRGTGELFFGEGSRLTVL.